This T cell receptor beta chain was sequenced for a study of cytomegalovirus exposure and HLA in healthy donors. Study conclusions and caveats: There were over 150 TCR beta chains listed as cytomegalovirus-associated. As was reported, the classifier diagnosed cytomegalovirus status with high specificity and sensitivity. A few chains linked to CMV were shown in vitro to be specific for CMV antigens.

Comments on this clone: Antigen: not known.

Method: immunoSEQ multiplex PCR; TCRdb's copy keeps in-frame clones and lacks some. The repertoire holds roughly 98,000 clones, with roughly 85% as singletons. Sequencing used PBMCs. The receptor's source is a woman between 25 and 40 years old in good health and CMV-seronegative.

CDR3 amino acids: CASSQDGPSGNTIYF. CDR3 sequence (DNA): TGCGCCAGCAGCCAAGACGGTCCCTCTGGAAACACCATATATTTT. V gene TRBV4-1 combines with J gene TRBJ1-3; the D is unclear. The CDR3 runs to 15 residues. Trimming pared 0 bases from V and 0 bases from J, leaving 6 bases between. Germline values: CDR1 MGHRA, CDR2 YSYEKL.